The T cell receptor (beta chain) described here comes from a study of cytomegalovirus exposure and HLA in healthy donors. This clone was counted a single time. The PCR had 60 Vbeta and 13 Jbeta primers. TCRdb keeps only in-frame clones here, not all; method: immunoSEQ multiplex PCR. Of roughly 190,000 clones in the sample, about 83% were seen once. This CDR3 region has 14 residues. The germline CDR1 and CDR2 sequences are LNHDA and SQIVND (reference sequence). The V and J ends lost 7 bases and 1 base respectively, with 13 bases between them. The sequenced sample was PBMCs. The sequence came from a female donor in good health and CMV-seronegative. The chain joins TRBV19 to TRBJ1-1; D is ambiguous. The CDR3 is CASIPRGGNTEAFF. The CDR3 nucleotides read TGTGCCAGTATCCCCCGGGGAGGGAACACTGAAGCTTTCTTT.